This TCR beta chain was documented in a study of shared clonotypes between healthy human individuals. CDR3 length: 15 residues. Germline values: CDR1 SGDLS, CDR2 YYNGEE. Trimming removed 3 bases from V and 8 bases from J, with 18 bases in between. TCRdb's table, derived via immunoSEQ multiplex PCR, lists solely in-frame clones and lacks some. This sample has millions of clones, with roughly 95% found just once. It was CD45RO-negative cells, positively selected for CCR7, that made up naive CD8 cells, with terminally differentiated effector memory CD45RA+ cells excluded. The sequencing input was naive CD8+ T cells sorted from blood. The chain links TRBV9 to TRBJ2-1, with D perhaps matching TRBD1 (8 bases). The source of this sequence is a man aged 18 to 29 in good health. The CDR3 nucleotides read TGTGCCAGCAGCGCTAGACAGGGGACTATAGATGAGCAGTTCTTC. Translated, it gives CASSARQGTIDEQFF.